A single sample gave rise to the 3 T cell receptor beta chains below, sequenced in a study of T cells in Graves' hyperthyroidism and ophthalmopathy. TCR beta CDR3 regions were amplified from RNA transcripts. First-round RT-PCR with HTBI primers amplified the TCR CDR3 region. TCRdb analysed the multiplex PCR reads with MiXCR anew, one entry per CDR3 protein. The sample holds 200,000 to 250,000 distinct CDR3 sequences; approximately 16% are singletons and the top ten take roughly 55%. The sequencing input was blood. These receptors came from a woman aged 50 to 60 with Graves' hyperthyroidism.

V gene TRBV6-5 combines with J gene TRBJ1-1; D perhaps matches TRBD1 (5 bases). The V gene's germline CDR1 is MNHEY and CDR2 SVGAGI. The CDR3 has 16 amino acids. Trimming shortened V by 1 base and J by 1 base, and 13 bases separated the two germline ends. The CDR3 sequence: CASSYLGVASNTEAFF. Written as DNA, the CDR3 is TGTGCCAGCAGTTACTTGGGGGTAGCCTCGAACACTGAAGCTTTCTTT.

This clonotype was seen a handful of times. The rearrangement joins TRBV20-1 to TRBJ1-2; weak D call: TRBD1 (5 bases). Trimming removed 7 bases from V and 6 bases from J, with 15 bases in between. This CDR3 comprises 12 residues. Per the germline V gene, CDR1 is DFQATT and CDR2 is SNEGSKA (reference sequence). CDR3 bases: TGCAGTGTAGTGGAGGGGTGGGATGGCTACACCTTC. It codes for CSVVEGWDGYTF.

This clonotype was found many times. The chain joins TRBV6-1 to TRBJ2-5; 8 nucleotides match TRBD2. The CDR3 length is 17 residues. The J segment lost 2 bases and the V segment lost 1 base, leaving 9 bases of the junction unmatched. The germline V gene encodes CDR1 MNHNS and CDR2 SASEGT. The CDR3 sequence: CASSEGPSLAVQETQYF. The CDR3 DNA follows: TGTGCCAGCAGTGAAGGCCCCTCACTAGCGGTACAAGAGACCCAGTACTTC.